The text below deals with one T cell receptor (beta chain). The V gene's germline CDR1 is WSHSY and CDR2 SAAADI. The germline V and J ends were trimmed by 4 bases and 3 bases, with 22 bases remaining between them. The CDR3 has 19 residues. This record comes from a study of blood T cell repertoires in COVID-19. On the study more broadly: T cells, B-cell-depleted T cells, or PBMCs provided the cDNA or gDNA that served as material.

Original handling: The authors estimated nucleated cell counts from reference gene primer amplification. TCRdb keeps only in-frame clones here, not all; method: immunoSEQ multiplex PCR. V, J and clone size reflect that table, while D and trimming were determined from the DNA. The sample includes about 14,000 clones, approximately 78% seen only once; the top ten take approximately 24%. What was sequenced was peripheral blood. The receptor was derived from a man at least 80 years old with active or convalescent COVID-19. The V and J genes are TRBV10-2 and TRBJ2-6, with a possible D match to TRBD1 (6 bases). The chain's CDR3 is CASSALSGTEDSGANVLTF. CDR3 nucleotide sequence: TGCGCCAGCAGTGCCTTATCCGGGACGGAGGACAGTGGGGCCAACGTCCTGACTTTC.